This TCR beta chain was found in a study of CD8 T cells in Susac syndrome. Reverse transcription of roughly 0.45 to 1 ug RNA used random hexamers. Each CDR3 protein is one row after TCRdb ran MiXCR on the immunoSEQ multiplex PCR reads. The data show 150,000 to 200,000 distinct CDR3 sequences, around 93% seen once. Germline assignment: CDR1 DFQATT and CDR2 SNEGSKA (reference sequence). V lost 2 bases and J lost 8; bases outside the gene matches: 10. The CDR3 extends over 15 amino acids. This clonotype was sampled from a human donor with multiple sclerosis. Sequences were obtained from CD4+ T cells from PBMCs. The V call is TRBV20-1, the J call TRBJ1-4; 8 positions agree with TRBD1. CDR3 sequence: CSARSPQGAGEKLFF. In DNA, the CDR3 is TGCAGTGCTAGATCACCTCAGGGGGCCGGGGAAAAACTGTTTTTT.